Described below is a single T cell receptor (beta chain) sequence and its context. In its sample, this clonotype was seen many times. The antigen this receptor binds is unknown. No clone much larger than this one lies a single base away; base qualities are absent. From a lookup of the germline V gene, CDR1 and CDR2 are MDHEN and SYDVKM. Trimming removed 3 bases from V and 2 bases from J; the gene matches leave 5 bases unexplained. The CDR3 sequence holds 16 residues, the cysteine and phenylalanine included. The CDR3 DNA has 48 bases and is translated from base 1. The method was multiplex PCR. Sequenced on an Illumina HiSeq 4000. TCR beta libraries were built with iRepertoire HTBI primers and Arm-PCR amplification of CDR3 regions. PCR products were gel purified before sequencing. In the source study's methods: Gene usage analysis of CDR3 amino acid clonotypes used the 60 to 75 TRBV and more than 13 TRBJ segments found across samples. COPE and FqMerger were used to merge the filtered high-quality paired reads into contigs. BLAST was used to align contigs to IMGT TRBV, TRBD and TRBJ reference genes, and CDR3 was defined according to IMGT. Any clonotype with a frequency above 0.1% was classified as a highly expanded clone. Repertoire diversity was measured by Shannon entropy, and V-J evenness by the Gini coefficient. Public clonotypes were defined as clonotypes shared by more than one individual. The public reads were reprocessed in TCRdb via fastp at Q25 and MiXCR, keeping in-frame beta chains. Identical CDR3 protein sequences are pooled into one entry, listed with their most common genes and DNA. None of the V and J calls come from the authors' own analysis; TCRdb made them. The sample profile shows about 220,000 distinct CDR3 sequences; roughly 20% of them were found once. Over 9.5% of the sample belongs to the ten largest clones.

Explained via the paper, the time point label denotes: newly diagnosed GD, antithyroid drugs for less than 3 months. For both TCR sequencing and RNA sequencing, RNA was extracted from PBMCs using TRIzol. The diagnosis of Graves' disease was made according to American Thyroid Association guidelines. Patients were recruited from an endocrinology department in Xi'an, China. From each patient, about 9.7 milliliters of peripheral blood was collected into an EDTA anticoagulant tube. Ficoll Paque Plus density gradient separation was used to isolate PBMCs, and no additional T cell sorting was done. An Agilent 2100 Bioanalyzer and agarose gel were used to assess RNA quality, and a NanoDrop 2000 was used to measure RNA concentration. This sample was taken from a study of regulatory T cells in long-lasting Graves disease (dated by TCRdb to about 2021). With respect to the entire study: Patients with newly diagnosed Graves' disease had been on antithyroid drugs for under 3 months. Persistent Graves' disease patients were compared with newly diagnosed Graves' disease patients by peripheral blood TCR sequencing and RNA sequencing. A total of roughly 35 samples underwent TCR sequencing: around 13 from persistent and around 20 from newly diagnosed Graves' disease patients. The study was registered as a clinical trial and conducted in China. The investigation overall reported the following: Compared with newly diagnosed patients, persistent Graves' disease patients had lower TCR Shannon entropy and fewer highly expanded clones, which suggests clonal expansion. The small sample size was acknowledged by the authors as a limitation that may reduce accuracy. Sequencing and analysis were restricted to the TCR beta chain. Only peripheral blood was studied, because thyroid tissue, the primary lesion, was inaccessible. More public clonotypes were shared among persistent patients (roughly 2,700) than among newly diagnosed patients (966). TRBV28, TRBJ1-2 and TRBJ2-5 were preferentially used in persistent disease, while TRBV20-1 and TRBJ2-1 were favored in newly diagnosed disease.

The same data also contributed to another study, on T cells in Graves' hyperthyroidism and ophthalmopathy. Drawing on the second study: Stable Graves' hyperthyroidism was defined as no progression to ophthalmopathy during 18 months of follow-up. The hyperthyroidism patients were between 18 and 65 years old and newly diagnosed, with a disease duration of less than 2 months. The study excluded patients with uncontrolled infections, other autoimmune diseases, pregnancy or lactation. Diagnoses were established on the basis of clinical symptoms, serum thyroxine and TRAb, thyroid ultrasound, and orbital computed tomography. The TCR CDR3 was subjected to a first round of RT-PCR using the HTBI primer set and the Qiagen OneStep RT-PCR kit. Most expanded thyroid clonotypes (frequency above 0.001) were also detected in blood, suggesting blood repertoires may reflect thyroid immune responses. A model built on a 13 V-J signature distinguished ophthalmopathy from stable hyperthyroidism, reaching roughly 88% sensitivity and under 84% specificity in cross-validation and 80%/75% in testing. During validation, the model predicted progression to ophthalmopathy a median of around six months ahead of onset, with roughly 65% sensitivity and 72% to 80% specificity. A discovery cohort of about 95 patients, approximately 45 with Graves' ophthalmopathy and approximately 60 with stable Graves' hyperthyroidism, was used to find distinguishing TCR V-J signatures. Whether ophthalmopathy could be predicted prospectively was tested in an independent validation cohort made up of 18 to 20 hyperthyroidism patients plus 17 patients who later progressed to ophthalmopathy. The 75 to 100 discovery patients were randomly split 7:3 into training and test sets. Thyroid tissue and blood T-cell repertoires from six Graves' hyperthyroidism patients were also compared in the study. Following sampling, methimazole starting at 30 mg daily was given to hyperthyroidism patients, and high-dose intravenous methylprednisolone was given to ophthalmopathy patients. A second multiplex PCR round built the libraries, followed by size selection and purification. Sequencing of the libraries was done on an Illumina HiSeq2000 using paired-end 100 bp reads. SOAPnuke was used to process the raw data, removing reads that contained adapters or uncalled bases, had a mean Phred below 15, or lacked an exact match to the constant primer or identifier. High-quality paired reads were merged with COPE v1.2.5, and unique nucleotide sequences were defined as clonotypes. MiTCR v1.1 was used to align clonotypes to the IMGT TRBV, TRBD and TRBJ reference segments. The analysis included only V-J combinations with a frequency above 0.0001, which together covered 99% to 99.2% of the repertoires. A TCS score was defined as the ratio of F50 (clonal expansion) to E x V (chaos), with BLOSUM62-based TCRdist applied between CDR3 peptides within each V-J. Welch's t-statistics and random forest reduced just over 500 V-J features to about 12, which were used in a naive Bayes classifier (R e1071). No statistical method was used to fix the sample size in advance, and group allocation was not hidden from the investigators. According to the paper, TCR Vbeta CDR3 sequencing was carried out on over 130 peripheral blood samples, which came from under 50 ophthalmopathy, 80 or so hyperthyroidism and approximately 17 progressor patients.

In this chain, TRBV28 is recombined with TRBJ2-7, and TRBD2 matches 12 of the central bases. The receptor comes from a woman aged 30 to 39 with Graves disease. Donor details come from another sample of the same person, matched by shared clones. This specimen was peripheral blood mononuclear cells (PBMCs), taken at new diagnosis, from a patient treated with antithyroid drugs. The CDR3 protein sequence reads: CASSFSTSGRPYEQYF. The bases read TGTGCCAGCAGTTTTTCGACTAGCGGGAGACCCTACGAGCAGTACTTC.